This TCR beta chain is from a study of response to subunit inactivated influenza vaccine. TCRdb redid the calling of the RT-PCR reads with MiXCR, one entry per CDR3 protein. The sample records roughly 500,000 distinct CDR3 sequences, approximately 22% being singletons. This CDR3 is 12 amino acids long. Germline lookup yields CDR1 ENHRY and CDR2 SYGVKD. Trimming cost V 10 bases and J 5 bases, with 13 bases left between them. These data were also reused for a study on T cells expressing NK-cell markers. That paper adds: The authors generated TCR beta cDNA through 5'RACE template switching with UMIs. Sorted CD3+CD56+NKG2C+, CD3+CD56+NKG2C- and CD3+CD56-NKG2C+ T-cell subsets were beta-chain profiled. Just one sequenced donor of eight was HCMV-seronegative, while seven were seropositive. Only alpha-beta TCR T cells were sorted in several experiments, using an anti-gamma-delta TCR antibody. The dominant NKG2C+ clonotypes represented roughly 1.0-7.5% of CD8+ T cells in over 5 donors.

The chain uses TRBV10-3 and TRBJ2-3; either TRBD1 or TRBD2 may fit D (5 bases each). This clonotype originated in a man aged 45-65 years who received an inactivated influenza vaccine. Sequences were derived from CD4+ T cells sorted from PBMCs, sampled 11 to 12 days after vaccination. The chain's CDR3 is CATRGVRDTQYF. In nucleotides, the CDR3 is TGTGCCACAAGAGGGGTGAGAGATACGCAGTATTTT.